These T cell receptor beta chains were read from a single sample in a study of blood T cell dynamics during melanoma immunotherapy. TCRdb keeps only in-frame clones here, not all; method: immunoSEQ multiplex PCR. Counted here are over 5,500 clones, more than 65% occurring once; the ten biggest clones make up roughly 15%. The source material was blood, sampled from a patient treated with checkpoint blockade. These receptors were taken from a human donor with melanoma. CDR3s include the opening cysteine and the closing phenylalanine or tryptophan. The D gene is left open where the match is weak. Clone sizes are given selectively: once, few, many, or a class where the clone is expanded.

cdr3_aa: CASSFGGSSAATEAFF
cdr3_nt: TGTGCCAGCAGCTTCGGCGGGAGTTCCGCGGCCACTGAAGCTTTCTTT
clone_size: -
j_call: TRBJ1-1
cdr3_length: 16
d_call: -
v_call: TRBV4-2

cdr3_aa: CASSDRGRVEETQYF
cdr3_nt: TGTGCCAGCAGCGACCGAGGGAGGGTAGAAGAGACCCAGTACTTC
clone_size: -
j_call: TRBJ2-5
cdr3_length: 15
d_call: TRBD2
v_call: TRBV7-2

cdr3_aa: CASSEGETGELFF
cdr3_nt: TGTGCCAGCAGTGAGGGGGAGACCGGGGAGCTGTTTTTT
clone_size: -
j_call: TRBJ2-2
cdr3_length: 13
d_call: -
v_call: TRBV6-4

cdr3_aa: CASSLAGGGDTQYF
cdr3_nt: TGTGCCAGCAGTTTAGCGGGGGGTGGAGATACGCAGTATTTT
clone_size: -
j_call: TRBJ2-3
cdr3_length: 14
d_call: TRBD2
v_call: TRBV7-3

cdr3_aa: CASSSGGGWSEAFF
cdr3_nt: TGTGCCAGCAGCTCGGGAGGGGGATGGTCTGAAGCTTTCTTT
clone_size: -
j_call: TRBJ1-1
cdr3_length: 14
d_call: -
v_call: TRBV5-4

cdr3_aa: CASSLEGPNSYEQYF
cdr3_nt: TGTGCCAGCAGCTTGGAAGGGCCCAACTCCTACGAGCAGTACTTC
clone_size: -
j_call: TRBJ2-7
cdr3_length: 15
d_call: -
v_call: TRBV5-4

cdr3_aa: CASSVYPGGANQPQHF
cdr3_nt: TGTGCCAGCAGCGTATATCCAGGGGGAGCTAATCAGCCCCAGCATTTT
clone_size: -
j_call: TRBJ1-5
cdr3_length: 16
d_call: TRBD1
v_call: TRBV9

cdr3_aa: CASSVPLAGGAYNEQFF
cdr3_nt: TGTGCCAGCAGTGTCCCACTAGCGGGGGGTGCCTACAATGAGCAGTTCTTC
clone_size: -
j_call: TRBJ2-1
cdr3_length: 17
d_call: TRBD2
v_call: TRBV2

cdr3_aa: CASSFFSSGGNNEQFF
cdr3_nt: TGTGCCAGCAGCTTCTTTTCTAGCGGGGGAAACAATGAGCAGTTCTTC
clone_size: -
j_call: TRBJ2-1
cdr3_length: 16
d_call: TRBD2
v_call: TRBV7-8

cdr3_aa: CASSAGTSQETQYF
cdr3_nt: TGTGCCAGCAGTGCCGGGACGTCCCAAGAGACCCAGTACTTC
clone_size: few
j_call: TRBJ2-5
cdr3_length: 14
d_call: -
v_call: TRBV6-1

cdr3_aa: CASSWTSGAYNEQFF
cdr3_nt: TGTGCCAGCAGCTGGACTAGCGGGGCCTACAATGAGCAGTTCTTC
clone_size: -
j_call: TRBJ2-1
cdr3_length: 15
d_call: TRBD2
v_call: TRBV7-6

cdr3_aa: CASSLERPSGANVLTF
cdr3_nt: TGCGCCAGCAGCTTGGAACGCCCCTCTGGGGCCAACGTCCTGACTTTC
clone_size: -
j_call: TRBJ2-6
cdr3_length: 16
d_call: -
v_call: TRBV5-1

cdr3_aa: CASSLDRVGTEAFF
cdr3_nt: TGTGCCAGCAGCCTCGACAGGGTTGGGACTGAAGCTTTCTTT
clone_size: -
j_call: TRBJ1-1
cdr3_length: 14
d_call: TRBD1
v_call: TRBV28

cdr3_aa: CASSKNSGGEATEAFF
cdr3_nt: TGTGCCAGTAGTAAAAATTCTGGGGGGGAAGCCACTGAAGCTTTCTTT
clone_size: -
j_call: TRBJ1-1
cdr3_length: 16
d_call: -
v_call: TRBV19

cdr3_aa: CASSPGGGFIDINTGELFF
cdr3_nt: TGTGCCAGCAGCCCAGGCGGGGGGTTCATCGACATTAACACCGGGGAGCTGTTTTTT
clone_size: -
j_call: TRBJ2-2
cdr3_length: 19
d_call: TRBD2
v_call: TRBV4-2

cdr3_aa: CAWSTGQGSEKLFF
cdr3_nt: TGTGCCTGGAGTACGGGACAGGGTAGTGAAAAACTGTTTTTT
clone_size: once
j_call: TRBJ1-4
cdr3_length: 14
d_call: TRBD1
v_call: TRBV30

cdr3_aa: CASSFASGWQFF
cdr3_nt: TGTGCCAGCAGCTTCGCGTCAGGGTGGCAGTTCTTC
clone_size: -
j_call: TRBJ2-1
cdr3_length: 12
d_call: -
v_call: TRBV7-3

cdr3_aa: CASSEGDGYYGYTF
cdr3_nt: TGTGCCAGCAGTGAAGGGGACGGGTACTATGGCTACACCTTC
clone_size: few
j_call: TRBJ1-2
cdr3_length: 14
d_call: -
v_call: TRBV2

cdr3_aa: CASSAWTEGTDTQYF
cdr3_nt: TGTGCCAGCAGCGCGTGGACAGAAGGCACAGATACGCAGTATTTT
clone_size: -
j_call: TRBJ2-3
cdr3_length: 15
d_call: -
v_call: TRBV9

cdr3_aa: CASSFSGMQFLFF
cdr3_nt: TGTGCCAGCAGTTTTAGTGGTATGCAATTCCTGTTTTTT
clone_size: once
j_call: TRBJ1-4
cdr3_length: 13
d_call: -
v_call: TRBV28

cdr3_aa: CASSQGGGLIQYF
cdr3_nt: TGTGCCAGCAGCCAAGGGGGGGGACTCATTCAGTACTTC
clone_size: -
j_call: TRBJ2-4
cdr3_length: 13
d_call: TRBD2
v_call: TRBV14

cdr3_aa: CASSRANTGELFF
cdr3_nt: TGTGCCAGCAGCCGCGCGAACACCGGGGAGCTGTTTTTT
clone_size: -
j_call: TRBJ2-2
cdr3_length: 13
d_call: -
v_call: TRBV2

cdr3_aa: CASSFAGRSSYNEQFF
cdr3_nt: TGTGCCAGCAGTTTCGCCGGGAGAAGCTCCTACAATGAGCAGTTCTTC
clone_size: once
j_call: TRBJ2-1
cdr3_length: 16
d_call: -
v_call: TRBV27

cdr3_aa: CASSVEDNYGYTF
cdr3_nt: TGTGCCAGCAGCGTAGAGGATAACTATGGCTACACCTTC
clone_size: -
j_call: TRBJ1-2
cdr3_length: 13
d_call: -
v_call: TRBV9

cdr3_aa: CASSPGQLNTEAFF
cdr3_nt: TGTGCCAGCTCGCCGGGACAGCTGAACACTGAAGCTTTCTTT
clone_size: -
j_call: TRBJ1-1
cdr3_length: 14
d_call: TRBD1
v_call: TRBV18

cdr3_aa: CASSPNEGGLIGTQYF
cdr3_nt: TGTGCCAGCAGCCCCAATGAGGGGGGGCTCATTGGTACGCAGTATTTT
clone_size: -
j_call: TRBJ2-3
cdr3_length: 16
d_call: -
v_call: TRBV27

cdr3_aa: CSVGSGATGHGYTF
cdr3_nt: TGCAGCGTTGGGTCGGGGGCTACAGGGCACGGCTACACCTTC
clone_size: -
j_call: TRBJ1-2
cdr3_length: 14
d_call: -
v_call: TRBV29-1

cdr3_aa: CASSPRFRQRTIYF
cdr3_nt: TGTGCCAGCAGCCCCCGTTTTAGACAACGCACCATATATTTT
clone_size: -
j_call: TRBJ1-3
cdr3_length: 14
d_call: -
v_call: TRBV13

cdr3_aa: CASSFAPGEGTEAFF
cdr3_nt: TGTGCCAGCAGCTTCGCCCCGGGGGAGGGCACTGAAGCTTTCTTT
clone_size: -
j_call: TRBJ1-1
cdr3_length: 15
d_call: -
v_call: TRBV7-8

cdr3_aa: CASAGQGVFEKLFF
cdr3_nt: TGTGCCAGCGCCGGACAGGGAGTCTTTGAAAAACTGTTTTTT
clone_size: few
j_call: TRBJ1-4
cdr3_length: 14
d_call: TRBD1
v_call: TRBV2

cdr3_aa: CASTLREGQPQHF
cdr3_nt: TGTGCCAGCACCCTGAGGGAGGGTCAGCCCCAGCATTTT
clone_size: -
j_call: TRBJ1-5
cdr3_length: 13
d_call: -
v_call: TRBV2

cdr3_aa: CASTTEYEGGQGGYTF
cdr3_nt: TGTGCCAGCACCACGGAGTACGAGGGGGGGCAAGGAGGCTACACCTTC
clone_size: -
j_call: TRBJ1-2
cdr3_length: 16
d_call: -
v_call: TRBV13

cdr3_aa: CASRRGAEAFF
cdr3_nt: TGTGCCAGCAGAAGAGGGGCCGAAGCTTTCTTT
clone_size: -
j_call: TRBJ1-1
cdr3_length: 11
d_call: -
v_call: TRBV6-5

cdr3_aa: CASNGDGNQPQHF
cdr3_nt: TGTGCCAGCAACGGAGATGGCAATCAGCCCCAGCATTTT
clone_size: few
j_call: TRBJ1-5
cdr3_length: 13
d_call: -
v_call: TRBV2

cdr3_aa: CASSPEVGGETQYF
cdr3_nt: TGTGCCAGCTCACCAGAGGTCGGTGGGGAGACCCAGTACTTC
clone_size: -
j_call: TRBJ2-5
cdr3_length: 14
d_call: -
v_call: TRBV18

cdr3_aa: CASSQDGTSGTYEQYF
cdr3_nt: TGTGCCAGCAGCCAAGACGGGACTAGCGGAACCTACGAGCAGTACTTC
clone_size: few
j_call: TRBJ2-7
cdr3_length: 16
d_call: TRBD2
v_call: TRBV4-2

cdr3_aa: CAWSMVAENTEAFF
cdr3_nt: TGTGCCTGGAGTATGGTAGCCGAGAACACTGAAGCTTTCTTT
clone_size: -
j_call: TRBJ1-1
cdr3_length: 14
d_call: -
v_call: TRBV30

cdr3_aa: CASSSRTGSSYNSPLHF
cdr3_nt: TGTGCCAGTAGTTCCCGGACAGGGAGCTCCTATAATTCACCCCTCCACTTT
clone_size: few
j_call: TRBJ1-6
cdr3_length: 17
d_call: TRBD1
v_call: TRBV19

cdr3_aa: CAGRQGNGYTF
cdr3_nt: TGTGCCGGCCGACAGGGAAACGGCTACACCTTC
clone_size: -
j_call: TRBJ1-2
cdr3_length: 11
d_call: TRBD1
v_call: TRBV30

cdr3_aa: CASSLIAGTGELFF
cdr3_nt: TGTGCCAGCAGCTTAATAGCGGGGACCGGGGAGCTGTTTTTT
clone_size: once
j_call: TRBJ2-2
cdr3_length: 14
d_call: TRBD2
v_call: TRBV7-8

cdr3_aa: CASSGGTATNYGYTF
cdr3_nt: TGTGCCAGCAGCGGCGGGACAGCTACTAACTATGGCTACACCTTC
clone_size: once
j_call: TRBJ1-2
cdr3_length: 15
d_call: TRBD1
v_call: TRBV7-9